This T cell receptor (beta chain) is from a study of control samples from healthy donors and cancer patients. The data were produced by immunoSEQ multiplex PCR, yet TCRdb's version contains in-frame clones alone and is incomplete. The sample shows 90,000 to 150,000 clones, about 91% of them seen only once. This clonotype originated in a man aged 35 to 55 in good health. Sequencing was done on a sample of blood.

The DNA for the CDR3 is TGTGCCAGCAGCCTTCGGGGGCAGGACTACAATGAGCAGTTCTTC. It codes for CASSLRGQDYNEQFF. V and J are TRBV3-1 (or the pseudogene TRBV3-2) and TRBJ2-1, with D perhaps assigned TRBD1 or TRBD2 (6 bases each). V lost 4 bases to trimming and J lost 3 bases, with 13 bases between them. CDR3 length: 15 amino acids. The germline CDR1 and CDR2 sequences are LGHDT and YNNKEL (reference sequence).